Detailed here is one T cell receptor (beta chain). Libraries were prepared by immunoSEQ multiplex PCR; TCRdb keeps only in-frame clonotypes and omits some of them. The sample shows roughly 200,000 clones, 80% to 90% of them seen only once. The CDR3 runs 16 residues. The V gene lost 2 bases and the J gene lost 3 bases, with 14 bases spanning the gap. Looked up from germline, CDR1 is SGHTA and CDR2 is FQGNSA. This sample is part of a study of blood T cell repertoires in COVID-19. This chain joins TRBV7-2 and TRBJ1-5; unclear D gene. The clonotype originates from a woman in her fifties or sixties in a cohort exposed to, infected with or recovered from COVID-19 (not recorded which). Sequencing used PBMCs or T cells enriched from blood (not recorded which). As DNA, the CDR3 is TGTGCCAGCAGCTTATCCATCCCTTACTTCAATCAGCCCCAGCATTTT. Translation: CASSLSIPYFNQPQHF. The full variable domain, its missing parts supplied by reference TRBV7-2 and TRBJ1-5, is GAGVSQSPSNKVTEKGKDVELRCDPISGHTALYWYRQSLGQGLEFLIYFQGNSAPDKSGLPSDRFSAERTGGSVSTLTIQRTQQEDSAVYLCASSLSIPYFNQPQHFGDGTRLSIL.